The entry below describes one T cell receptor (beta chain). Its antigen is as yet unknown. These data come from a study of regulatory T cells in long-lasting Graves disease. Researchers made TCR beta libraries by using iRepertoire HTBI primers and running Arm-PCR on CDR3 regions. Original methodology: Gene usage covered 62 TRBV and 14 TRBJ segments. TCRdb re-derived calls from the multiplex PCR reads in MiXCR, one entry per CDR3 protein. The V and J calls and clone size are TCRdb's, not the authors'. The sample records about 240,000 distinct CDR3 sequences, over 20% being singletons. The study's findings and limits: Persistent disease exhibited a predilection for TRBV28, TRBJ1-2 and TRBJ2-5.

Per germline, CDR1 MNHEY and CDR2 SVGEGT. This CDR3 has 12 residues. Trimming removed 9 bases at V and 3 bases at J, with 12 bases between. Noted time point: newly diagnosed GD, antithyroid drugs for less than 3 months. Isolated PBMC RNA provided the starting material for the TCR library. Patients all came to the study from an endocrinology department in Xi'an, China. This clonotype was sampled from a female donor with Graves disease. This specimen was peripheral blood mononuclear cells (PBMCs), taken at new diagnosis, from a patient treated with antithyroid drugs. This rearrangement joins TRBV6-2 or TRBV6-3 to TRBJ2-7, with D perhaps matching TRBD1 or TRBD2 (5 bases each). In DNA, the CDR3 is TGTGCCAGTCGGGGCCTAAACTACGAGCAGTACTTC. Its protein product is CASRGLNYEQYF.